This TCR beta chain was documented in a study of T cell repertoires in aging, cancer and after chemotherapy. Study results and caveats: Rebound thymic output was suggested by rising median generation probability during chemotherapy in each cancer cohort. Age-matched healthy donors had significantly more diverse, less clonal blood TCR repertoires than untreated cancer patients. In cancer patients, declining TCR diversity with age involved lost richness and lost evenness.

Amplification of TCR beta used genomic DNA extracted from peripheral blood. TRB rearrangements spanning V, D and J were amplified using mixed TRB-A/B primers. TCRdb reprocessed the multiplex PCR reads via MiXCR and lists one record per CDR3 protein. Altogether roughly 6,000 distinct CDR3 sequences are present, almost 30% being singletons, with the ten largest covering about 7%. This clonotype is medium-sized by share. Its antigen remains unknown. Germline V CDR1 and CDR2: LNHNV, YYDKDF (reference sequence). V dropped 4 bases and J dropped 2; count of bases not matched to a gene: 9. This CDR3 is built from 16 residues.

The sequence derives from a human donor in good health. Source material: blood. The chain uses TRBV15 and TRBJ2-3, with 7 positions matching TRBD2. CDR3 protein: CATSKTSQFLTDTQYF. Here the CDR3 DNA reads TGTGCCACCAGCAAGACTAGCCAGTTCCTCACAGATACGCAGTATTTT.